Below are 14 T cell receptor beta chains sequenced from a single sample in a study of regulatory T cells in long-lasting Graves disease. Time point defined: newly diagnosed GD, antithyroid drugs for less than 3 months. Following extraction of RNA from PBMCs, that RNA was used to make the TCR library. The authors built TCR beta libraries using iRepertoire HTBI primers and Arm-PCR of CDR3 regions. TCRdb recomputed calls from the multiplex PCR reads with MiXCR, one row per CDR3 protein. The repertoire has approximately 400,000 distinct CDR3 sequences, more than 13% of them found once; the top ten carry 16%. The sample was also linked to a second study, of T cells in Graves' hyperthyroidism and ophthalmopathy.

This specimen consisted of peripheral blood mononuclear cells (PBMCs), obtained at new diagnosis, from a patient treated with antithyroid drugs. These receptors came from a woman under 40 with Graves disease.

The chain joins TRBV6-1 to TRBJ2-1; TRBD2 matches 9 bases. CDR1 MNHNS and CDR2 SASEGT come from the germline V gene. The CDR3 spans 15 residues. V was clipped by 4 bases and J by 7 bases; unmatched bases: 8. The CDR3 DNA follows: TGTGCCAGCAGTGTATTAGCGGGAGAAAATAATGAGCAGTTCTTC. Protein sequence: CASSVLAGENNEQFF.

The sample holds many counts of this clonotype. The rearrangement links TRBV28 to TRBJ2-4, with 10 bases fitting TRBD2. CDR1 is MDHEN and CDR2 is SYDVKM in the germline V gene. This CDR3 is built from 15 residues. V lost 2 bases to trimming and J lost 8 bases; unmatched junction nucleotides: 6. The CDR3 protein is CASSLSLAGVDIQYF. CDR3 nucleotide sequence: TGTGCCAGCAGTTTAAGTCTAGCGGGAGTCGACATTCAGTACTTC.

The chain recombines TRBV7-2 with TRBJ1-6; no firm D call. Germline values: CDR1 SGHTA, CDR2 FQGNSA. This CDR3 has 15 amino acids. V was pared by 1 base and J by 6 bases, with 10 bases between. The CDR3 bases are TGTGCCAGCAGCTTAGAGGGAGGGTCTAATTCACCCCTCCACTTT. Its protein product is CASSLEGGSNSPLHF.

This clonotype was observed at least ten times. The V call is TRBV9, the J call TRBJ1-3; the D gene is possibly TRBD1 (6 bases). Trimming shortened V by 1 base and J by 2 bases, and 10 bases separated the two germline ends. The CDR3 runs to 15 residues. Germline lookup yields CDR1 SGDLS and CDR2 YYNGEE. CDR3 region: CASSVSRGAGNTIYF. The CDR3 DNA sequence: TGTGCCAGCAGCGTAAGCAGGGGCGCTGGAAACACCATATATTTT. Supplemented by reference TRBV9 and TRBJ1-3, the full variable domain reads DSGVTQTPKHLITATGQRVTLRCSPRSGDLSVYWYQQSLDQGLQFLIQYYNGEERAKGNILERFSAQQFPDLHSELNLSSLELGDSALYFCASSVSRGAGNTIYFGEGSWLTVV.

This clonotype was picked up a small number of times. The V gene is TRBV25-1, the J gene TRBJ1-5, with D tentatively TRBD1 (6 bases). Deletions cut 8 bases from V and 1 base from J, with 12 bases between. The CDR3 is made up of 14 amino acids. CDR1 MGHDK and CDR2 SYGVNS come from the germline V gene. The CDR3 reads CASRAGGSNQPQHF. CDR3 sequence (DNA): TGTGCCAGCCGCGCGGGGGGCAGCAATCAGCCCCAGCATTTT. The whole variable domain, remainder taken from reference TRBV25-1 and TRBJ1-5, is EADIYQTPRYLVIGTGKKITLECSQTMGHDKMYWYQQDPGMELHLIHYSYGVNSTEKGDLSSESTVSRIRTEHFPLTLESARPSHTSQYLCASRAGGSNQPQHFGDGTRLSIL.

This clonotype was seen repeatedly, ten times or more. V gene TRBV3-1 combines with J gene TRBJ1-1, with TRBD1 matching over 9 bases. Germline-derived CDR1 and CDR2 are LGHDT and YNNKEL (reference sequence). Trimming cost V 1 base and J 12 bases; bases outside gene matches: 18. The CDR3 is 17 residues long. The CDR3 protein is CASSQGVPRTGGSLTFF. As DNA, the CDR3 is TGTGCCAGCAGCCAAGGGGTTCCACGCACAGGGGGCAGTTTGACTTTCTTT. Complete variable domain (other parts from reference TRBV3-1 and TRBJ1-1): DTAVSQTPKYLVTQMGNDKSIKCEQNLGHDTMYWYKQDSKKFLKIMFSYNNKELIINETVPNRFSPKSPDKAHLNLHINSLELGDSAVYFCASSQGVPRTGGSLTFFGQGTRLTVV.

This clonotype was detected once. A much larger clone differs by one base, so this may be a read error. V is TRBV24-1 and J is TRBJ2-1; TRBD2 aligns across 7 bases. The CDR3 contains 17 residues. CDR1 and CDR2 from the germline V gene are KGHDR and SFDVKD. Unmatched junction bases numbered 7, after V lost 3 bases and J lost 0 bases. The CDR3 DNA follows: TGTGCCACCAGTGATCCTCTAGCGGAGAACTCCTACAATGAGCAGTTCTTC. Its protein is CATSDPLAENSYNEQFF.

There are many counts of this clonotype. The chain joins TRBV20-1 to TRBJ2-7; 7 bases match TRBD1. The CDR3 is 12 residues long. Germline-derived CDR1 and CDR2 are DFQATT and SNEGSKA (reference sequence). The V gene end was trimmed by 5 bases and the J gene end by 1 base; junction bases not matched to a gene: 2. The CDR3 region is CSAQGQSYEQYF. DNA for the CDR3: TGCAGTGCTCAGGGACAGTCCTACGAGCAGTACTTC.

The sample holds many counts of this clonotype. This chain joins TRBV2 and TRBJ2-5; D is possibly TRBD2 (6 bases). CDR1 and CDR2 from the germline V gene are SNHLY and FYNNEI. This CDR3 has 13 residues. V shed 5 bases and J shed 4 bases, with 11 bases lying between them. CDR3 sequence reads: CASSLDYRETQYF. The CDR3 coding sequence is TGTGCCAGCAGTTTGGACTATAGAGAGACCCAGTACTTC.

About this clonotype itself: It may be a read error: a sequence one base away is much more abundant. The chain links TRBV4-2 to TRBJ2-7, with D possibly being TRBD1 or TRBD2 (5 bases each). The CDR3 sequence is 14 residues long. The germline V and J ends were trimmed by 1 base and 7 bases, with 14 bases remaining between them. Germline assignment: CDR1 LGHNA and CDR2 YNFKEQ. CDR3 sequence reads: CASSQVSADNEQYF. In nucleotides, the CDR3 is TGTGCCAGCAGCCAAGTCTCAGCGGACAATGAGCAGTACTTC.

The table lists this clonotype with many counts. This CDR3 is CASRSGSSQAEQYF. In DNA, the CDR3 is TGCGCCAGCAGAAGCGGGAGTTCACAAGCCGAGCAGTACTTC. The V gene is TRBV5-1, the J gene TRBJ2-7; 8 bases line up with TRBD2. Germline CDR1 SGHRS, CDR2 YFSETQ. The CDR3 length is 14 residues. Losses at the gene ends were 5 bases for V and 6 bases for J; bases not matched to a gene: 10.

This clonotype was seen a handful of times. This chain links TRBV5-1 with TRBJ2-2, with D possibly called TRBD1 or TRBD2 (5 bases each). Looked up from germline, CDR1 is SGHRS and CDR2 is YFSETQ. The CDR3 has 15 residues. V was pared by 4 bases and J by 6 bases, with 16 bases between. Written as DNA, the CDR3 is TGCGCCAGCAGCCGAACTAGACAGATCCCCGGGGAGCTGTTTTTT. It translates to CASSRTRQIPGELFF.

This clonotype has just a few counts. The V call is TRBV7-2, the J call TRBJ2-1, with D possibly being TRBD1 (6 bases). Germline CDR1 SGHTA, CDR2 FQGNSA. This CDR3 has 17 residues. Trimming stripped 5 bases from V and 4 bases from J, with 21 bases between. The CDR3: CASSARGAETMYNEQFF. As DNA, the CDR3 is TGTGCCAGCAGCGCCAGGGGAGCGGAGACGATGTACAATGAGCAGTTCTTC.

The rearrangement uses TRBV27 and TRBJ1-6, with 10 bases lining up with TRBD1. The CDR3 consists of 16 residues. With V trimmed by 4 bases and J by 5 bases, 5 bases remained unmatched. Germline CDR1 MNHEY, CDR2 SMNVEV (reference sequence). The CDR3 region has the DNA TGTGCCAGCAGTTCACCGGGACAGGGGAATAATTCACCCCTCCACTTT. Translated: CASSSPGQGNNSPLHF.